These T cell receptor beta chains were read from a single sample in a study of regulatory T cells in long-lasting Graves disease. Each CDR3 protein gets one entry after TCRdb re-called the multiplex PCR reads with MiXCR. The data show 420,000 or so distinct CDR3 sequences, with around 17% seen just once and 20% to 25% held by the top ten. The data also belong to a second study, concerning T cells in Graves' hyperthyroidism and ophthalmopathy.

The sample was peripheral blood mononuclear cells (PBMCs), taken at new diagnosis, from a patient treated with antithyroid drugs. The source of these receptors is a woman younger than 30 with Graves disease. The conserved cysteine and the conserved F or W are not part of the CDR3 here. The order of the fields is CDR3 length, V gene, J gene, CDR3 protein.

CDR3 length: 10; V gene: TRBV4-1; J gene: TRBJ2-7; CDR3 protein: ASSQVWGEQY
CDR3 length: 11; V gene: TRBV7-9; J gene: TRBJ1-1; CDR3 protein: ASSSLPHTEAF
CDR3 length: 15; V gene: TRBV7-9; J gene: TRBJ2-3; CDR3 protein: ASSLAGAIPNTDTQY
CDR3 length: 10; V gene: TRBV29-1; J gene: TRBJ1-1; CDR3 protein: SVETGNTEAF
CDR3 length: 11; V gene: TRBV20-1; J gene: TRBJ2-1; CDR3 protein: SAPTSGRPEQF
CDR3 length: 10; V gene: TRBV28; J gene: TRBJ1-2; CDR3 protein: ASKPGVKGYT
CDR3 length: 13; V gene: TRBV10-3; J gene: TRBJ2-6; CDR3 protein: ATARPNSGANVLT
CDR3 length: 12; V gene: TRBV11-2; J gene: TRBJ2-2; CDR3 protein: ASSFTPNTGELF
CDR3 length: 12; V gene: TRBV7-7; J gene: TRBJ2-5; CDR3 protein: ASSLPGVQETQY
CDR3 length: 12; V gene: TRBV6-4; J gene: TRBJ2-1; CDR3 protein: ASSEGTEAHEQF
CDR3 length: 15; V gene: TRBV7-9; J gene: TRBJ2-3; CDR3 protein: ASSLGRTSGSTDTQY
CDR3 length: 13; V gene: TRBV5-1; J gene: TRBJ2-7; CDR3 protein: ASSSGLAGKEEQY
CDR3 length: 15; V gene: TRBV7-6; J gene: TRBJ1-5; CDR3 protein: ASSSNPHGSSNQPQH
CDR3 length: 11; V gene: TRBV5-1; J gene: TRBJ1-3; CDR3 protein: ASTLGGGNTIY
CDR3 length: 14; V gene: TRBV12-3/TRBV12-4; J gene: TRBJ2-5; CDR3 protein: ASSLAGGPRKETQY
CDR3 length: 12; V gene: TRBV28; J gene: TRBJ2-1; CDR3 protein: ASIRAGGGNEQF
CDR3 length: 16; V gene: TRBV24-1; J gene: TRBJ1-2; CDR3 protein: ATSDLLQGISANYGYT
CDR3 length: 10; V gene: TRBV30; J gene: TRBJ2-1; CDR3 protein: ARDLSYNEQF
CDR3 length: 9; V gene: TRBV30; J gene: TRBJ1-1; CDR3 protein: AWNLNTEAF
CDR3 length: 13; V gene: TRBV5-5; J gene: TRBJ2-7; CDR3 protein: ASSLAWDSVYEQY
CDR3 length: 11; V gene: TRBV6-5; J gene: TRBJ2-2; CDR3 protein: ASSYGSTGELF
CDR3 length: 11; V gene: TRBV4-1; J gene: TRBJ1-6; CDR3 protein: ASSQEVGSPLH
CDR3 length: 15; V gene: TRBV20-1; J gene: TRBJ2-3; CDR3 protein: SARGGGRGSSTDTQY
CDR3 length: 10; V gene: TRBV20-1; J gene: TRBJ1-4; CDR3 protein: SVRGEGEKLF
CDR3 length: 17; V gene: TRBV12-3/TRBV12-4; J gene: TRBJ2-2; CDR3 protein: ASSFLVDPGLAVTGELF
CDR3 length: 11; V gene: TRBV12-3/TRBV12-4; J gene: TRBJ1-5; CDR3 protein: ASSPQGAQPQH
CDR3 length: 10; V gene: TRBV20-1; J gene: TRBJ2-7; CDR3 protein: SASRRDYEQY
CDR3 length: 13; V gene: TRBV20-1; J gene: TRBJ2-1; CDR3 protein: SARGLAGGLNEQF
CDR3 length: 10; V gene: TRBV10-2; J gene: TRBJ1-1; CDR3 protein: ASSVDLFGAF
CDR3 length: 10; V gene: TRBV30; J gene: TRBJ2-1; CDR3 protein: AWRSSYNEQF
CDR3 length: 13; V gene: TRBV12-3/TRBV12-4; J gene: TRBJ2-5; CDR3 protein: ASRLGQRIQETQY
CDR3 length: 14; V gene: TRBV27; J gene: TRBJ1-1; CDR3 protein: ASSFQRGGMNTEAF
CDR3 length: 11; V gene: TRBV7-3; J gene: TRBJ2-2; CDR3 protein: ASSLGATGELF
CDR3 length: 13; V gene: TRBV12-3/TRBV12-4; J gene: TRBJ2-7; CDR3 protein: ASSPALTPSYEQY
CDR3 length: 13; V gene: TRBV28; J gene: TRBJ1-1; CDR3 protein: ATGGAGNMNTEAF
CDR3 length: 14; V gene: TRBV7-2; J gene: TRBJ2-2; CDR3 protein: ASSKDGVVNTGELF
CDR3 length: 14; V gene: TRBV30; J gene: TRBJ2-1; CDR3 protein: AWSVLIGTATNEQF
CDR3 length: 12; V gene: TRBV18; J gene: TRBJ2-7; CDR3 protein: ASSPLLSSYEQY
CDR3 length: 12; V gene: TRBV6-1; J gene: TRBJ1-2; CDR3 protein: ASSEQGARYGYT
CDR3 length: 13; V gene: TRBV7-2; J gene: TRBJ1-1; CDR3 protein: ASSFQGQMNTEAF
CDR3 length: 9; V gene: TRBV20-1; J gene: TRBJ2-7; CDR3 protein: SARFPDEQY